What follows is one T cell receptor (beta chain) and its context. Its antigen is not identified. Template switching by 5'RACE produced TCR cDNA, adding a universal primer site and UMIs. TCRdb re-called the 5' RACE reads with MiXCR, one entry per CDR3 protein. Of about 220,000 distinct CDR3 sequences in the sample, about 3% were seen once. CDR3 length: 15 amino acids. Germline CDR1 and CDR2: SGHVS and FQNEAQ. Trimming left V 1 base short and J 2 bases short, with 11 bases between. The sample originates from a study of T cells after yellow fever vaccination. General study results and limits: A small share of clonotypes appeared in both CD4 and CD8 compartments.

This TCR derives from a man in his late teens or twenties who received the YFV17D yellow fever vaccine. This rearrangement joins TRBV7-8 to TRBJ1-2, with D possibly TRBD1 on 5 matching bases. The sequencing here drew on CD4+ T cells sorted from PBMCs, taken 10 days after the yellow fever booster vaccination. CDR3 DNA: TGTGCCAGCAGCTTAGGGAGGGGAAGGAACTATGGCTACACCTTC. This gives the protein CASSLGRGRNYGYTF.